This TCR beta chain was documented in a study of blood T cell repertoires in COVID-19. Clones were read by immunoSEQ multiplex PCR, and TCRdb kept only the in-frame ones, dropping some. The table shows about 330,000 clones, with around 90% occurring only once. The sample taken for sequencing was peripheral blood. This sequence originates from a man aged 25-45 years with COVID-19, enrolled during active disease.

The CDR3 nucleotides read TGTGCCAGCAGTAGACTCGGACTTGGTGGTGAGCAGTTCTTC. This translates into CASSRLGLGGEQFF. This sequence joins TRBV28 and TRBJ2-1, with a weak D call TRBD2 (5 bases). The CDR3 has 14 amino acids. Germline lookup yields CDR1 MDHEN and CDR2 SYDVKM. The germline V and J ends were trimmed by 5 bases and 9 bases, with 17 bases remaining between them.